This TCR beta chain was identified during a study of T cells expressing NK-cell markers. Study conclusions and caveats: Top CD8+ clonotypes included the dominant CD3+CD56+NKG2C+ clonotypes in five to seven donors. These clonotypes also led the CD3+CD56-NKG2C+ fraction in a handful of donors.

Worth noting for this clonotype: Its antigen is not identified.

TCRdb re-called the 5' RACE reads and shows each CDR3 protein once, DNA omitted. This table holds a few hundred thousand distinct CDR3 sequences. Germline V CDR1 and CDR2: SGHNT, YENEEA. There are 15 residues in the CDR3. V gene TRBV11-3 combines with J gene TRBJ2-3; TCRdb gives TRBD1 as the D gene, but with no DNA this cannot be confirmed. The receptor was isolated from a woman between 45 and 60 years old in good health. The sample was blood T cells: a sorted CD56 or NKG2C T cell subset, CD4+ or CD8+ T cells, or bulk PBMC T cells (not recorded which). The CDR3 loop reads CASSLDLGRRDTQYF.